This T cell receptor (beta chain) was found in a study of shared clonotypes between healthy human individuals. The study's findings and limits: Generally, naive subsets (rather than memory subsets) showed larger estimated richness. The study found lower generation probabilities in non-shared clonotypes than in those shared by all four donors.

The CDR3 is made up of 15 amino acids. CDR1 is SGHTS and CDR2 is YDEGEE in the germline V gene. V shed 4 bases and J 8 bases; nucleotides not matched to a gene: 8. As regards this clone: The antigen remains unidentified.

How the authors handled the data: From ImmunoSEQ came sequences covering only the junction and carrying no quality scores, so filtering differed. TCRdb keeps only in-frame clones here, not all; method: immunoSEQ multiplex PCR. That table furnishes V, J and clone size, whereas the DNA furnished D and trimming. The data hold 2 million to 2.5 million clones, with more than 80% observed a single time. The V call is TRBV5-8, the J call TRBJ2-1, with 11 bases lining up with TRBD1. The clonotype was recovered from a man younger than 30 in good health. Some clones in this sample may be carry-over from other donors' samples. Sequenced material: naive CD4+ T cells from PBMCs. The subset is: CD45RA+ positively selected. The CDR3 loop reads CASSLGQGVFDEQFF. The CDR3 DNA follows: TGTGCCAGCAGCCTGGGACAGGGGGTGTTCGATGAGCAGTTCTTC.